The 27 T cell receptor beta chains below were found in one sample sequenced in a study of CD8 T cells in ankylosing spondylitis (dated by TCRdb to about 2017). Summary of the overall study and its limitations: Blood from ankylosing spondylitis patients appeared to be characterized by a TCR beta motif made up of several highly homologous amino acid variants.

The library was obtained by 5' RACE. Instrument used: Illumina HiSeq 2500. TCRdb reprocessing: public reads trimmed at Q25 with fastp, clones called with MiXCR, in-frame beta chains kept. Under each unique CDR3 protein, matching rows form one entry showing the most common genes and DNA. The sample contains 700,000 to 1,000,000 distinct CDR3 sequences, 10% to 15% of them found a single time. Less than 0.65% of the sample is in the top ten clones. Their antigens are not known. The sequenced material came from blood, either unsorted or a sorted T cell fraction (not recorded which). These TCRs come from a male donor with ankylosing spondylitis.

This sequence joins TRBV19 and TRBJ1-5, with 8 bases identical to TRBD1. The CDR3 has 14 amino acids. Per germline, CDR1 LNHDA and CDR2 SQIVND (reference sequence). V lost 5 bases, J lost 7 bases, and 7 bases stayed unmatched. The CDR3 here is CASSWAGGDQPQHF. The CDR3 coding sequence is TGTGCCAGTAGTTGGGCAGGGGGCGACCAGCCCCAGCATTTT.

This clonotype was seen a handful of times. The J gene is TRBJ2-2, the V gene TRBV5-1; the match to TRBD1 covers 8 bases. CDR1 SGHRS and CDR2 YFSETQ come from the germline V gene. This CDR3 region has 15 residues. V was clipped by 4 bases and J by 1 base; unmatched bases: 3. Here the CDR3 reads CASSHGTGNTGELFF. The CDR3 DNA is TGCGCCAGCAGCCACGGGACAGGGAACACCGGGGAGCTGTTTTTT.

The table lists this clonotype with a few counts. This chain uses TRBV11-1 with TRBJ2-6; no reliable D call. Trimming took 5 bases from V and 4 from J, leaving 24 bases between them. In germline, CDR1 is SGHAT, CDR2 FQDESV (reference sequence). This CDR3 is 19 amino acids long. CDR3 DNA: TGTGCCAGCAGCGTCGCGTACGATTTTAGGGTCGGCGGGGCCAACGTCCTGACTTTC. Encoded protein: CASSVAYDFRVGGANVLTF.

This clonotype was picked up a small number of times. The chain combines TRBV10-3 with TRBJ1-1; D not resolved. This CDR3 contains 12 residues. Trimming left V 8 bases short and J 6 bases short, with 13 bases between. In germline, CDR1 is ENHRY, CDR2 SYGVKD. CDR3: CAIGRKESEAFF. Written as DNA, the CDR3 is TGTGCCATCGGGAGAAAGGAATCTGAAGCTTTCTTT.

V usage is TRBV7-2 and J usage is TRBJ2-1; D is undetermined. The germline V and J ends were trimmed by 2 bases and 1 base, with 9 bases remaining between them. Per germline, CDR1 SGHTA and CDR2 FQGNSA. This CDR3 region has 15 residues. CDR3 coding DNA: TGTGCCAGCAGCTTAAAGGGTTTTTCCTACAATGAGCAGTTCTTC. Amino acids: CASSLKGFSYNEQFF.

The rearrangement links TRBV10-3 to TRBJ2-2, with TRBD2 identical over 9 bases. V lost 3 bases to trimming and J lost 5 bases; unmatched junction nucleotides: 10. The CDR3 loop spans 17 amino acids. Germline V gene lookup returns CDR1 ENHRY and CDR2 SYGVKD. In DNA, the CDR3 is TGTGCCATCAGTGATATCTGGCGGGAGGGTTTGACCGGGGAGCTGTTTTTT. Amino acids: CAISDIWREGLTGELFF.

The rearrangement joins TRBV7-2 to TRBJ1-4; D is ambiguous. The CDR3 extends over 14 amino acids. V gave up 4 bases and J gave up 2 bases, with 8 bases separating them. CDR1 is SGHTA, CDR2 FQGNSA, per germline. The CDR3, as DNA: TGTGCCAGCAGCTCAGCCTTTACTAATGAAAAACTGTTTTTT. It is translated as CASSSAFTNEKLFF. The entire variable domain, with the rest obtained from reference TRBV7-2 and TRBJ1-4, is as follows: GAGVSQSPSNKVTEKGKDVELRCDPISGHTALYWYRQSLGQGLEFLIYFQGNSAPDKSGLPSDRFSAERTGGSVSTLTIQRTQQEDSAVYLCASSSAFTNEKLFFGSGTQLSVL.

CDR3 loop: CASSPLGTLQETQYF. CDR3 sequence (DNA): TGTGCCAGCTCACCTCTGGGGACCCTCCAAGAGACCCAGTACTTC. This rearrangement joins TRBV18 to TRBJ2-5, with D perhaps given as TRBD1 or TRBD2 (5 bases each). V was cut by 3 bases and J by 1 base, with 12 bases left in between. CDR1 is KGHSH, CDR2 LQKENI, per germline. This CDR3 has 15 residues.

This chain joins TRBV20-1 and TRBJ2-5, with D perhaps assigned TRBD1 or TRBD2 (5 bases each). Trimming took 2 bases from V and 1 from J, leaving 14 bases between them. The CDR3 extends over 15 amino acids. Germline CDR1 and CDR2: DFQATT and SNEGSKA (reference sequence). DNA for the CDR3: TGCAGTGCTAGACCCCCGGGGCGGCCCCAAGAGACCCAGTACTTC. It specifies CSARPPGRPQETQYF.

The table lists this clonotype with many counts. The V call is TRBV29-1, the J call TRBJ2-3; D not resolved. Germline V CDR1 and CDR2: SQVTM, ANQGSEA. V was shortened by 1 base and J by 4 bases, with 9 bases between the two germline ends. The CDR3 covers 13 residues. The CDR3 loop is CSVEAVQPDTQYF. The CDR3 nucleotides read TGCAGCGTTGAAGCTGTTCAGCCAGATACGCAGTATTTT.

This clonotype was detected many times. V usage is TRBV18 and J usage is TRBJ2-5, with 11 nucleotides matching TRBD2. The CDR3 extends over 16 amino acids. V lost 0 bases and J lost 7; bases outside the gene matches: 7. Germline values: CDR1 KGHSH, CDR2 LQKENI. Written as DNA, the CDR3 is TGTGCCAGCTCACCACCCGGGACTAGCGGAACGTCGACCCAGTACTTC. Protein sequence: CASSPPGTSGTSTQYF.

This clonotype was counted at least ten times. J is TRBJ1-3 and V is TRBV20-1, with 8 bases aligning to TRBD1. The V gene's germline CDR1 is DFQATT and CDR2 SNEGSKA (reference sequence). The CDR3 consists of 14 residues. Trimming at V came to 3 bases and at J to 9 bases, leaving 10 bases not matched to a gene. The CDR3 DNA reads as TGCAGTGCTAGGACCGACAGGGGAGGGGGCACCATATATTTT. Translating gives CSARTDRGGGTIYF.

This rearrangement joins TRBV19 to TRBJ2-7, with TRBD1 matching 8 bases. The germline V gene encodes CDR1 LNHDA and CDR2 SQIVND (reference sequence). J was trimmed by 0 bases and V by 8 bases; bases with no gene match: 12. The CDR3 spans 16 residues. CDR3 sequence: CASGTKGTGHSYEQYF. The DNA of the CDR3 is TGTGCCAGTGGAACCAAAGGGACAGGACACTCCTACGAGCAGTACTTC.

CDR3: CASSRLGGASLVETQYF. CDR3 coding DNA: TGTGCCAGCAGCCGATTAGGAGGGGCTTCGTTAGTAGAGACCCAGTACTTC. The gene calls are TRBV3-1 and TRBJ2-5; D perhaps matches TRBD2 (6 bases). Germline V gives CDR1 LGHDT, CDR2 YNNKEL (reference sequence). The V end was cut by 4 bases, the J end by 4 bases, with 22 bases between. The CDR3 has 17 amino acids.

The table lists this clonotype with a few counts. The chain couples TRBV20-1 to TRBJ2-6, with 8 bases aligning to TRBD1. The CDR3 is 17 amino acids. Losses at the gene ends were 6 bases for V and 0 bases for J; bases not matched to a gene: 10. The germline V gene encodes CDR1 DFQATT and CDR2 SNEGSKA (reference sequence). CDR3 coding DNA: TGCAGTGCCCAGAATTGGGACAGGTACTCTGGGGCCAACGTCCTGACTTTC. It yields the protein CSAQNWDRYSGANVLTF.

This clonotype came up a few times. This chain uses TRBV12-3 or TRBV12-4 with TRBJ2-7, with TRBD1 identical over 7 bases. With V trimmed by 1 base and J by 3 bases, 3 bases remained unmatched. The CDR3 sequence is 14 residues long. The CDR3 nucleotides read TGTGCCAGCAGTTTAGACCCAGGGGGCTACGAGCAGTACTTC. As protein: CASSLDPGGYEQYF.

The V and J genes are TRBV7-2 and TRBJ2-6, with D hard to call. CDR3 size: 17 residues. Looked up from germline, CDR1 is SGHTA and CDR2 is FQGNSA. V lost 4 bases and J 0 bases, leaving 13 bases between the germline ends. CDR3 region: CASSSSVRSSGANVLTF. For the CDR3, the DNA is TGTGCCAGCAGCTCCTCCGTAAGATCCTCTGGGGCCAACGTCCTGACTTTC.

This clonotype was found a few times. The chain has TRBV6-5 and TRBJ2-3; the match to TRBD1 covers 9 bases. Germline V gives CDR1 MNHEY, CDR2 SVGAGI. The ends lost 4 bases at V and 4 bases at J; junction bases unmatched: 9. CDR3 length: 16 residues. The chain's CDR3 is CASSSSDRGWADTQYF. The CDR3 DNA reads TGTGCCAGCAGTTCCTCCGACAGGGGGTGGGCAGATACGCAGTATTTT.

This clonotype appeared a few times. The V gene is TRBV7-2, the J gene TRBJ2-3, with D perhaps assigned TRBD1 or TRBD2 (5 bases each). The CDR3 consists of 15 residues. V shed 2 bases and J shed 5 bases, with 14 bases lying between them. Germline-derived CDR1 and CDR2 are SGHTA and FQGNSA. The CDR3 is CASSLSMLGVDTQYF. The CDR3 DNA reads as TGTGCCAGCAGCTTAAGCATGCTGGGGGTAGATACGCAGTATTTT.

This clonotype has just a few counts. This chain joins TRBV7-2 and TRBJ2-7, with 9 nucleotides matching TRBD1. The CDR3 is 15 residues long. Germline V gene sequence: CDR1 SGHTA, CDR2 FQGNSA. V lost 4 bases to trimming and J lost 4 bases; unmatched junction nucleotides: 8. CDR3 in amino acids: CASSSRTGELYEQYF. For the CDR3, the DNA is TGTGCCAGCAGCTCACGGACAGGGGAATTGTACGAGCAGTACTTC.

This clonotype was seen only a few times. The rearrangement links TRBV7-9 to TRBJ1-4; D might be TRBD1 (6 bases). The V end lost 4 bases, the J end lost 0 bases, and 12 bases lay between the germline ends. CDR1 is SEHNR, CDR2 FQNEAQ, per germline (reference sequence). The CDR3 totals 16 residues. The CDR3 nucleotides are TGTGCCAGCAGCTCCGGACAGTCTGCAACTAATGAAAAACTGTTTTTT. This translates into CASSSGQSATNEKLFF.

V is TRBV5-1 and J is TRBJ2-7, with TRBD2 matching over 8 bases. The CDR3 spans 16 residues. Trimming cost V 4 bases and J 3 bases; bases outside gene matches: 12. Germline values: CDR1 SGHRS, CDR2 YFSETQ. CDR3 region: CASSHLRASGLYEQYF. The CDR3 coding sequence is TGCGCCAGCAGCCATTTGAGGGCTAGCGGGCTCTACGAGCAGTACTTC.

This clonotype was seen only a few times. The rearrangement joins TRBV5-1 to TRBJ2-5; tentative D call: TRBD2 (6 bases). There are 15 residues in the CDR3. V was clipped by 1 base and J by 5 bases, with 15 bases between them. Germline-derived CDR1 and CDR2 are SGHRS and YFSETQ. For the CDR3, the DNA is TGCGCCAGCAGCTTGAATGCGGGACTTTGGGAGACCCAGTACTTC. Translating it yields CASSLNAGLWETQYF.

This clonotype was observed a few times. The chain links TRBV20-1 to TRBJ1-2, with 10 nucleotides matching TRBD1. CDR3 length equals 14 residues. Trimming took 3 bases from V and 7 from J; bases not matched to a gene: 8. Germline V gives CDR1 DFQATT, CDR2 SNEGSKA (reference sequence). CDR3 residues: CSASADRGRFGYTF. Written as DNA, the CDR3 is TGCAGTGCTAGTGCCGACAGGGGGCGTTTTGGCTACACCTTC.

The chain uses TRBV3-1 and TRBJ1-1; no clear D gene. The CDR3 is 13 residues long. Germline V gives CDR1 LGHDT, CDR2 YNNKEL (reference sequence). With 1 base removed from V and 4 bases from J, the gap between germline ends came to 7 bases. In DNA form, the CDR3 reads TGTGCCAGCAGCCAAGTCGGAGTCACTGAAGCTTTCTTT. Translated, it gives CASSQVGVTEAFF. Full variable domain (missing parts from reference TRBV3-1 and TRBJ1-1): DTAVSQTPKYLVTQMGNDKSIKCEQNLGHDTMYWYKQDSKKFLKIMFSYNNKELIINETVPNRFSPKSPDKAHLNLHINSLELGDSAVYFCASSQVGVTEAFFGQGTRLTVV.

Concerning this clonotype itself: At one of its ends the junction is not consistent with the germline gene, which may arise from a read error. The chain employs TRBV7-7 and TRBJ2-7; 8 bases match TRBD1. The length of the CDR3 is 14 residues. Germline V lookup: CDR1 SSHAT, CDR2 FNYEAQ (reference sequence). The CDR3 is CASSPSGQGGEQYF. In DNA form, the CDR3 reads TGTGCTAGCAGCCCATCCGGACAGGGAGGCGAGCAGTACTTC.

In DNA, the CDR3 is TGTGCCTGGAGTAGGGGGCTCGGGGACAGTTTGCAGTACTTC. Translating gives CAWSRGLGDSLQYF. The chain has TRBV30 and TRBJ2-7, with 7 bases matching TRBD1. Germline V gene sequence: CDR1 GTSNPN, CDR2 SVGIG (reference sequence). Trimming took 2 bases from V and 9 from J; bases not matched to a gene: 13. The CDR3 has 14 amino acids.